This T cell receptor (beta chain) is drawn from a study of blood T cell repertoires in COVID-19. Whole-study context: Samples representing acute and convalescent COVID-19 were sourced from the United States, Italy and Spain.

Libraries were prepared by immunoSEQ multiplex PCR; TCRdb keeps only in-frame clonotypes and omits some of them. Of some 60,000 clones detected, roughly 89% appear once; the ten largest clones hold around 6%. CDR3 length equals 15 residues. Trimming took 6 bases from V and 3 from J, leaving 15 bases between them. The germline V gene encodes CDR1 MNHEY and CDR2 SVGEGT. The sequence came from a human donor in a cohort sampled during active COVID-19. The V call is TRBV6-2 or TRBV6-3, the J call TRBJ2-1; D remains ambiguous. What was sequenced was peripheral blood. The CDR3 sequence is CASSSRATSYNEQFF. The DNA for the CDR3 is TGTGCCAGCAGCTCCAGAGCGACCAGCTACAATGAGCAGTTCTTC.